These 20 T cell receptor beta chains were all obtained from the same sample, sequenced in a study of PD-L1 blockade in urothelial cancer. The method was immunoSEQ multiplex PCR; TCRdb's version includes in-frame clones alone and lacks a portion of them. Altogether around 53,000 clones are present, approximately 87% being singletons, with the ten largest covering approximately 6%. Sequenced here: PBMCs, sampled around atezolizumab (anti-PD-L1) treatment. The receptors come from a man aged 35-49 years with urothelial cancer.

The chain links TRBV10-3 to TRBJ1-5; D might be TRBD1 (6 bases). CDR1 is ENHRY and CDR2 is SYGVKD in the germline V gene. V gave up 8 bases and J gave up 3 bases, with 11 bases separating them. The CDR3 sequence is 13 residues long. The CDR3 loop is CAIRDIANQPQHF. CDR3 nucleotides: TGTGCCATCCGGGACATTGCCAATCAGCCCCAGCATTTT.

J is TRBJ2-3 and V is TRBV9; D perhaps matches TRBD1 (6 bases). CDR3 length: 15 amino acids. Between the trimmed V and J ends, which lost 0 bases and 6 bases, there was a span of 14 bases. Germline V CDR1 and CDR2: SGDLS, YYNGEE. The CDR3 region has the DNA TGTGCCAGCAGCGTAGAGGGGGTCCAGTCGGATACGCAGTATTTT. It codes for CASSVEGVQSDTQYF.

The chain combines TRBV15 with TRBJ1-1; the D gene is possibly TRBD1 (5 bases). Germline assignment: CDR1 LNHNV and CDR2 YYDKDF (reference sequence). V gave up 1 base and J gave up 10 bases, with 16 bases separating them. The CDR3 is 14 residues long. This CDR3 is CATSRAAGQGRAFF. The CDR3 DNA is TGTGCCACCAGCAGAGCGGCCGGGCAGGGTAGAGCTTTCTTT.

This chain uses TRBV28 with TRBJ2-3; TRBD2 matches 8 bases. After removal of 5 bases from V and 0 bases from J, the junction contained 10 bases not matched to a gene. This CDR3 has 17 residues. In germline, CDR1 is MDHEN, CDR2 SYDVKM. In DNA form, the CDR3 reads TGTGCCAGCAGTCCCATAGGAGTAGCGGGAAGCACAGATACGCAGTATTTT. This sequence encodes CASSPIGVAGSTDTQYF.

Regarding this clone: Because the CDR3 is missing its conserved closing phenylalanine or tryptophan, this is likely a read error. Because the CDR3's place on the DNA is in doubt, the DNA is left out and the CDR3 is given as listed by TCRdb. This chain's CDR3 is CASSPKRSV. V is TRBV18 and J is TRBJ1-1. Counting both end residues, the CDR3 totals 9 amino acids. Germline V gene lookup returns CDR1 KGHSH and CDR2 LQKENI.

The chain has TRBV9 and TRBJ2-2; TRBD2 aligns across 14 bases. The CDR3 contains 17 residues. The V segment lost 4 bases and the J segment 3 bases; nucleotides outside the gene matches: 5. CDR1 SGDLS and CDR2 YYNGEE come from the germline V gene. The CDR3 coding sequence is TGTGCCAGCAGCCCCCCGGGACTAGCGGGAGACACCGGGGAGCTGTTTTTT. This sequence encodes CASSPPGLAGDTGELFF.

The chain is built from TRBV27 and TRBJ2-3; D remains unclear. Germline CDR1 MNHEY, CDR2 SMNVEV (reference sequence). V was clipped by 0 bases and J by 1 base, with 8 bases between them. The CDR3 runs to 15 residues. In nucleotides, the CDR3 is TGTGCCAGCAGTTTATCCCCGTCCCGCACAGATACGCAGTATTTT. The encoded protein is CASSLSPSRTDTQYF.

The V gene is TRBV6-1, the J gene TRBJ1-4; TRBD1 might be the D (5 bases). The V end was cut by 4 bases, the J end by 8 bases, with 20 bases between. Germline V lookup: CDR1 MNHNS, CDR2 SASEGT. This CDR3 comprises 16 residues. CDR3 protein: CASSGGGMLRVEKLFF. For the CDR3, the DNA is TGTGCCAGCAGTGGAGGCGGGATGCTCAGGGTAGAAAAACTGTTTTTT.

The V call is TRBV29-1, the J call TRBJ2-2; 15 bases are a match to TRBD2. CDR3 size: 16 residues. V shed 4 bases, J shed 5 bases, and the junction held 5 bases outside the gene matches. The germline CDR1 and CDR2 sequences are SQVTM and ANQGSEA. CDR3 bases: TGCAGCGTTGGAGGACTAGCGGGAGGGGGAACCGGGGAGCTGTTTTTT. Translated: CSVGGLAGGGTGELFF.

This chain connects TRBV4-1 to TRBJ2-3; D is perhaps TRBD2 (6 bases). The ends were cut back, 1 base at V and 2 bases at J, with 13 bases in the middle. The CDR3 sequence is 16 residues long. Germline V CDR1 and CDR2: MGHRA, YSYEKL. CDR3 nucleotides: TGCGCCAGCAGCCAAGCAGCTAGCGAGTACACAGATACGCAGTATTTT. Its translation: CASSQAASEYTDTQYF.

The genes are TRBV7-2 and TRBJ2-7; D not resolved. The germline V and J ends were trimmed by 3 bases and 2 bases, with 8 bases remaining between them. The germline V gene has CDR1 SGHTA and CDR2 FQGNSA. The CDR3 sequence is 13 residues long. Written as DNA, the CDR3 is TGTGCCAGCAGCTTCGTCCCAGCCTACGAGCAGTACTTC. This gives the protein CASSFVPAYEQYF.

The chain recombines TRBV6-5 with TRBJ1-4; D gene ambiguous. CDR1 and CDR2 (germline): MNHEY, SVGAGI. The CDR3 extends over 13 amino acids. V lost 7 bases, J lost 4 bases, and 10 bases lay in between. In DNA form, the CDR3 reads TGTGCCAGCAAGGAGCCGTTTAATGAAAAACTGTTTTTT. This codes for CASKEPFNEKLFF.

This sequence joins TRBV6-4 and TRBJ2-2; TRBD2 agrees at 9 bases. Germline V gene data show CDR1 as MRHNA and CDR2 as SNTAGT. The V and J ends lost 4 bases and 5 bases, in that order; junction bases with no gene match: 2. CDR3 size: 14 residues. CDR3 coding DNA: TGTGCCAGCAGTGCCAGCGGGAGGACCGGGGAGCTGTTTTTT. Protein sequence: CASSASGRTGELFF.

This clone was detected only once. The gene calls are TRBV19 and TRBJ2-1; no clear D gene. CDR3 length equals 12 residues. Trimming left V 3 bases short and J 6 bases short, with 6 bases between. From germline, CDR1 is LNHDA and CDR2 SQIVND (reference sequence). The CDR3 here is CASSIYGNEQFF. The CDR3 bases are TGTGCCAGTAGTATTTACGGCAATGAGCAGTTCTTC.

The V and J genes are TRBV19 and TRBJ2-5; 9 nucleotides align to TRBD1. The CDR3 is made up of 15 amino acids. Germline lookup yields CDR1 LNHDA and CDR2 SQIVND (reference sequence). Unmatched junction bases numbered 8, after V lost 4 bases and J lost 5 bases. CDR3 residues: CASSSQQGATETQYF. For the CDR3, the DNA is TGTGCCAGTAGTAGCCAACAGGGGGCAACGGAGACCCAGTACTTC.

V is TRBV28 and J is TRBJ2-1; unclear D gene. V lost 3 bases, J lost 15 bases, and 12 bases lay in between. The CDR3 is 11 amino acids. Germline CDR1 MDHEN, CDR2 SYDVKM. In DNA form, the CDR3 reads TGTGCCAGCAGTTTGGAGAGAAGGCCGTTCTTC. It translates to CASSLERRPFF.

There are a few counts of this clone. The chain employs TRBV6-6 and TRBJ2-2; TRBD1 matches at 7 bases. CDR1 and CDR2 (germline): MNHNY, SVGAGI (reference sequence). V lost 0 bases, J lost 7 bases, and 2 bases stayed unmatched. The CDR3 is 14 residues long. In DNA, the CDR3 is TGTGCCAGCAGTTACTCCGCAGGGGGCGGGGAGCTGTTTTTT. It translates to CASSYSAGGGELFF.

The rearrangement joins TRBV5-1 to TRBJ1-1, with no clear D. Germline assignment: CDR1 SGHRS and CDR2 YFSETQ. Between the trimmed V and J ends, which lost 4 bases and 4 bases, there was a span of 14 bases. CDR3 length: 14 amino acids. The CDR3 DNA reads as TGCGCCAGCAGCCCTTCGACACGTAGCACTGAAGCTTTCTTT. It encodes CASSPSTRSTEAFF.

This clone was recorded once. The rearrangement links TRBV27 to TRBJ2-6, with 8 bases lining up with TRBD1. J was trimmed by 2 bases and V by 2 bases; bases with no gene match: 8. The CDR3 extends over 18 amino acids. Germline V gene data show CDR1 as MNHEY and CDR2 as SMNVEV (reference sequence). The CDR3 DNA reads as TGTGCCAGCAGTTTACTATCAGGGGGCGCTCCTGGGGCCAACGTCCTGACTTTC. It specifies CASSLLSGGAPGANVLTF.

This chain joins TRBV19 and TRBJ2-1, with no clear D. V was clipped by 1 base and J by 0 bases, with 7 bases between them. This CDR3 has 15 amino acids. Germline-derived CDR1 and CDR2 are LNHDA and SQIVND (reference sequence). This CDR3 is CASSIAQDSYNEQFF. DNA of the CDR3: TGTGCCAGTAGTATAGCCCAGGACTCCTACAATGAGCAGTTCTTC.